The rows below give T cell receptor beta chains drawn from one sample of a study of T cells after yellow fever vaccination. TCRdb recomputed calls from the 5' RACE reads with MiXCR, one row per CDR3 protein. The data contain more than 450,000 distinct CDR3 sequences, about a fifth of them seen just once; the ten biggest clones take up roughly a sixth. The specimen was PBMCs, collected roughly 20 days after the first yellow fever vaccination. The receptors derive from a man aged 18-30 years who received the YFV17D yellow fever vaccine. The CDR3 runs from the conserved cysteine through the conserved F or W. Fields, in order: D gene, CDR3 length, J gene, clone size, V gene, CDR3 protein, CDR3 DNA. D genes are given only for firm matches. Rows give clone size only sometimes, using once, few, many, or a class for an expanded clone.

d_gene: TRBD1; len: 11; j_gene: TRBJ1-1; abundance: NA; v_gene: TRBV5-1; CDR3aa: CASSGQAEAFF; CDR3nt: TGCGCCAGCAGCGGACAGGCTGAAGCTTTCTTT
d_gene: NA; len: 17; j_gene: TRBJ2-5; abundance: few; v_gene: TRBV4-2; CDR3aa: CASSPPGAGAEDLTQYF; CDR3nt: TGTGCCAGCAGCCCCCCCGGGGCGGGGGCCGAGGATTTGACCCAGTACTTC
d_gene: NA; len: 14; j_gene: TRBJ2-1; abundance: few; v_gene: TRBV5-1; CDR3aa: CASSEPSSYNEQFF; CDR3nt: TGCGCCAGCAGCGAACCAAGCTCCTACAATGAGCAGTTCTTC
d_gene: TRBD2; len: 16; j_gene: TRBJ2-7; abundance: few; v_gene: TRBV7-6; CDR3aa: CASSLEPSGGAYEQYF; CDR3nt: TGTGCCAGCAGCTTAGAACCCAGCGGGGGGGCTTACGAGCAGTACTTC
d_gene: NA; len: 12; j_gene: TRBJ1-2; abundance: NA; v_gene: TRBV4-1; CDR3aa: CASSSLKSGYTF; CDR3nt: TGCGCCAGCAGCTCTCTAAAGAGTGGCTACACCTTC
d_gene: NA; len: 12; j_gene: TRBJ2-3; abundance: NA; v_gene: TRBV20-1; CDR3aa: CSARGSKDTQYF; CDR3nt: TGCAGTGCTAGGGGTTCAAAGGATACGCAGTATTTT
d_gene: TRBD1; len: 14; j_gene: TRBJ1-2; abundance: NA; v_gene: TRBV19; CDR3aa: CASSPWQGGYGYTF; CDR3nt: TGTGCCAGTAGTCCCTGGCAGGGGGGCTATGGCTACACCTTC
d_gene: NA; len: 11; j_gene: TRBJ2-1; abundance: few; v_gene: TRBV6-8; CDR3aa: CASKNYTEQFF; CDR3nt: TGTGCCAGCAAAAACTATACTGAGCAGTTCTTC
d_gene: NA; len: 16; j_gene: TRBJ1-5; abundance: NA; v_gene: TRBV7-8; CDR3aa: CASSLAGGHSNQPQHF; CDR3nt: TGTGCCAGCAGCTTGGCGGGGGGTCATAGCAATCAGCCCCAGCATTTT
d_gene: TRBD1; len: 15; j_gene: TRBJ2-5; abundance: NA; v_gene: TRBV29-1; CDR3aa: CSVGDRGHTQETQYF; CDR3nt: TGCAGCGTGGGCGACAGGGGGCACACTCAAGAGACCCAGTACTTC
d_gene: NA; len: 14; j_gene: TRBJ1-2; abundance: NA; v_gene: TRBV2; CDR3aa: CASSDEGHDYGYTF; CDR3nt: TGTGCCAGCAGTGACGAGGGGCACGACTATGGCTACACCTTC
d_gene: NA; len: 13; j_gene: TRBJ1-5; abundance: many; v_gene: TRBV29-1; CDR3aa: CSVGGDSNQPQHF; CDR3nt: TGCAGCGTGGGGGGCGATAGCAATCAGCCCCAGCATTTT
d_gene: TRBD1; len: 17; j_gene: TRBJ1-5; abundance: NA; v_gene: TRBV5-5; CDR3aa: CASSLGAQGASDQPQHF; CDR3nt: TGTGCCAGCAGCTTGGGCGCACAGGGGGCTTCGGATCAGCCCCAGCATTTT
d_gene: TRBD1; len: 13; j_gene: TRBJ1-2; abundance: few; v_gene: TRBV10-3; CDR3aa: CASTGAPLYGYTF; CDR3nt: TGTGCCTCGACAGGGGCCCCGCTCTATGGCTACACCTTC
d_gene: NA; len: 14; j_gene: TRBJ1-4; abundance: NA; v_gene: TRBV18; CDR3aa: CASSPQRANEKLFF; CDR3nt: TGTGCCAGCTCCCCGCAAAGAGCTAATGAAAAACTGTTTTTT
d_gene: TRBD2; len: 15; j_gene: TRBJ2-1; abundance: few; v_gene: TRBV12-3/TRBV12-4; CDR3aa: CASRLGGKGYNEQFF; CDR3nt: TGTGCCAGCAGACTCGGGGGGAAAGGATACAATGAGCAGTTCTTC
d_gene: NA; len: 15; j_gene: TRBJ2-1; abundance: once; v_gene: TRBV25-1; CDR3aa: CASSEYGGIQETQFF; CDR3nt: TGTGCCAGCAGTGAATATGGGGGAATACAAGAGACCCAGTTCTTC
d_gene: NA; len: 15; j_gene: TRBJ1-1; abundance: NA; v_gene: TRBV4-2; CDR3aa: CASSQGLGVNTEAFF; CDR3nt: TGTGCCAGCAGCCAAGGATTGGGAGTGAACACTGAAGCTTTCTTT
d_gene: NA; len: 13; j_gene: TRBJ1-6; abundance: few; v_gene: TRBV15; CDR3aa: CATSRGESTPLHF; CDR3nt: TGTGCCACCAGCAGAGGCGAGAGTACACCCCTCCACTTT
d_gene: NA; len: 13; j_gene: TRBJ2-1; abundance: NA; v_gene: TRBV12-3/TRBV12-4; CDR3aa: CASSLSLRNEQFF; CDR3nt: TGTGCCAGCAGTTTATCACTGAGGAATGAGCAGTTCTTC
d_gene: NA; len: 14; j_gene: TRBJ2-3; abundance: few; v_gene: TRBV29-1; CDR3aa: CSVDRDITTDTQYF; CDR3nt: TGCAGCGTTGATCGGGACATAACCACAGATACGCAGTATTTT
d_gene: TRBD2; len: 18; j_gene: TRBJ2-1; abundance: NA; v_gene: TRBV12-3/TRBV12-4; CDR3aa: CASSLSYMGGDSYNEQFF; CDR3nt: TGTGCCAGCAGTTTGAGTTATATGGGGGGGGACTCCTACAATGAGCAGTTCTTC
d_gene: NA; len: 15; j_gene: TRBJ1-6; abundance: NA; v_gene: TRBV2; CDR3aa: CASSEEAGNNSPLHF; CDR3nt: TGTGCCAGCAGTGAAGAGGCAGGGAATAATTCACCCCTCCACTTT
d_gene: TRBD1; len: 16; j_gene: TRBJ1-1; abundance: many; v_gene: TRBV5-1; CDR3aa: CASSHWANRGDTEAFF; CDR3nt: TGCGCCAGCAGCCATTGGGCCAACAGGGGGGACACTGAAGCTTTCTTT
d_gene: TRBD2; len: 15; j_gene: TRBJ2-3; abundance: NA; v_gene: TRBV5-4; CDR3aa: CASSYSGGAADTQYF; CDR3nt: TGTGCCAGCAGCTATAGCGGGGGGGCGGCAGATACGCAGTATTTT
d_gene: NA; len: 17; j_gene: TRBJ1-4; abundance: NA; v_gene: TRBV5-1; CDR3aa: CASSAGAGLTTNEKLFF; CDR3nt: TGCGCCAGCAGCGCCGGGGCGGGCTTAACAACTAATGAAAAACTGTTTTTT